Below, 23 T cell receptor beta chains from the same sample are listed, as sequenced in a study of T-cell reconstitution after alpha-beta-depleted transplantation in children. Unique molecular identifiers were used in preparing the TCRbeta library. TCRdb processed the PCR reads anew with MiXCR; each CDR3 protein has one entry. This table has approximately 1,000,000 distinct CDR3 sequences, about 30% appearing once. The sequencing here drew on PBMCs, mostly from graft donor cells, taken 360 days after TCRalphabeta/CD19-depleted stem cell transplant. Source of these receptors: a boy under three years old who had a stem cell transplant for SCID, so the T cells may come from the graft donor.

This clonotype has a handful of counts. The V gene is TRBV4-1, the J gene TRBJ2-7; 11 nucleotides line up with TRBD2. CDR3 size: 18 residues. Looked up from germline, CDR1 is MGHRA and CDR2 is YSYEKL. V trimming: 4 bases; J trimming: 0 bases; junction bases outside the gene matches: 11. CDR3: CASSLGTSGRSLSYEQYF. DNA for the CDR3: TGCGCCAGCAGCCTCGGGACTAGCGGTCGCTCCCTCTCCTACGAGCAGTACTTC.

J is TRBJ2-3 and V is TRBV12-3 or TRBV12-4; D possibly matches TRBD1 or TRBD2 (5 bases each). The CDR3 runs to 15 residues. V was shortened by 0 bases and J by 5 bases, with 12 bases between the two germline ends. The CDR3 DNA reads TGTGCCAGCAGTTTAGCGGGGGATCGGCAAGATACGCAGTATTTT. Protein product: CASSLAGDRQDTQYF.

This chain uses TRBV12-3 or TRBV12-4 with TRBJ1-5; a weak D match, TRBD1 (6 bases). V was trimmed by 6 bases and J by 3 bases, leaving 18 bases between them. This CDR3 comprises 16 residues. The CDR3 loop reads CASRKNGGGFNQPQHF. In DNA form, the CDR3 reads TGTGCCAGCAGGAAGAACGGAGGGGGTTTCAATCAGCCCCAGCATTTT.

The chain employs TRBV27 and TRBJ2-7; 11 bases fit TRBD1. The junction had 5 bases not matched to a gene; V was cut back by 4 bases and J by 3 bases. This CDR3 spans 15 amino acids. The germline gives CDR1 MNHEY, CDR2 SMNVEV (reference sequence). CDR3 sequence: CASSWGTGGIYEQYF. The CDR3 coding sequence is TGTGCCAGCAGTTGGGGGACAGGGGGGATCTACGAGCAGTACTTC.

This chain links TRBV11-2 with TRBJ1-1; TRBD1 matches 7 bases. Trimming at V came to 6 bases and at J to 1 base, leaving 17 bases not matched to a gene. The CDR3 totals 18 residues. Per germline, CDR1 SGHAT and CDR2 FQNNGV. CDR3 amino acids: CASRIIMQTGWGNTEAFF. CDR3 nucleotide sequence: TGTGCCAGCAGAATTATCATGCAGACAGGGTGGGGGAACACTGAAGCTTTCTTT.

The rearrangement links TRBV2 to TRBJ2-2; D gene uncertain. The germline V gene has CDR1 SNHLY and CDR2 FYNNEI. There are 15 residues in the CDR3. V lost 0 bases and J lost 4, with 9 bases in between. The CDR3: CASSEAATRTGELFF. CDR3 nucleotides: TGTGCCAGCAGTGAAGCCGCTACACGCACCGGGGAGCTGTTTTTT.

This chain uses TRBV7-6 with TRBJ2-7; the D gene is possibly TRBD1 (6 bases). V was pared by 2 bases and J by 6 bases, with 17 bases between. Germline lookup yields CDR1 SGHVS and CDR2 FNYEAQ. The CDR3 has 15 residues. This CDR3 reads CASSLSPGERAEQYF. The CDR3 DNA is TGTGCCAGCAGCTTATCTCCAGGGGAAAGGGCCGAGCAGTACTTC.

The chain combines TRBV7-9 with TRBJ1-1; possibly TRBD1 for D (5 bases). Trimming left V 2 bases short and J 5 bases short, with 12 bases between. The CDR3 runs to 14 residues. Germline CDR1 and CDR2: SEHNR and FQNEAQ (reference sequence). The CDR3 reads CASSLPARQTEAFF. DNA of the CDR3: TGTGCCAGCAGCTTACCTGCCAGACAGACTGAAGCTTTCTTT.

V usage is TRBV5-6 and J usage is TRBJ2-1; no definite D call. This CDR3 is built from 13 residues. The V end was cut by 3 bases, the J end by 10 bases, with 14 bases between. The germline V gene encodes CDR1 SGHDT and CDR2 YYEEEE. The chain's CDR3 is CASSSELYSEQFF. The CDR3 nucleotides are TGTGCCAGCAGCTCCGAGCTCTACAGCGAGCAGTTCTTC.

The V gene is TRBV6-5, the J gene TRBJ1-6; tentative D call: TRBD1 (6 bases). Germline V lookup: CDR1 MNHEY, CDR2 SVGAGI. The CDR3 extends over 18 amino acids. The V gene lost 2 bases and the J gene lost 0 bases, with 14 bases spanning the gap. The CDR3 nucleotides are TGTGCCAGCAGTTACAGGAGGACAGCGAGCTCCTATAATTCACCCCTCCACTTT. Translating it yields CASSYRRTASSYNSPLHF.

Note on this clonotype: Its ends do not fully match the called genes, so a read error is possible. The chain recombines TRBV20-1 with TRBJ2-7; D is perhaps TRBD2 (5 bases). Germline CDR1 is DFQATT and CDR2 is SNEGSKA (reference sequence). The CDR3 has 16 residues. This CDR3 reads CSATKSFGLAPYEQYF. As DNA, the CDR3 is TGCAGCGCTACGAAAAGTTTTGGTCTAGCCCCCTACGAGCAGTACTTC.

The rearrangement uses TRBV4-1 and TRBJ2-3, with D uncertain. This CDR3 spans 15 amino acids. CDR1 is MGHRA, CDR2 YSYEKL, per germline. The V end was cut by 1 base, the J end by 2 bases, with 10 bases between. Written as DNA, the CDR3 is TGCGCCAGCAGCCAAGGGCCCAGACCCACAGATACGCAGTATTTT. Its translation is CASSQGPRPTDTQYF.

The rearrangement links TRBV10-3 to TRBJ2-4, with 9 bases lining up with TRBD1. Trimming at V came to 6 bases and at J to 7 bases, leaving 13 bases not matched to a gene. The CDR3 spans 16 residues. Germline V lookup: CDR1 ENHRY, CDR2 SYGVKD. The CDR3 loop is CAIRPHTGGDGNIQYF. The CDR3 region has the DNA TGTGCCATCAGACCGCACACAGGGGGCGACGGGAACATTCAGTACTTC.

The chain links TRBV5-1 to TRBJ2-7; 12 nucleotides line up with TRBD1. V dropped 3 bases and J dropped 4; count of bases not matched to a gene: 8. The CDR3 totals 16 residues. Germline loops: CDR1 SGHRS, CDR2 YFSETQ. The CDR3 spells CASSSGQGASRYEQYF. For the CDR3, the DNA is TGCGCCAGCAGCTCGGGACAGGGGGCATCGAGATACGAGCAGTACTTC. Complete variable domain (other parts from reference TRBV5-1 and TRBJ2-7): KAGVTQTPRYLIKTRGQQVTLSCSPISGHRSVSWYQQTPGQGLQFLFEYFSETQRNKGNFPGRFSGRQFSNSRSEMNVSTLELGDSALYLCASSSGQGASRYEQYFGPGTRLTVT.

This chain connects TRBV7-9 to TRBJ1-6; D is unresolved. The CDR3 totals 15 residues. Trimming left V 1 base short and J 1 base short, with 5 bases between. Germline CDR1 and CDR2: SEHNR and FQNEAQ (reference sequence). DNA for the CDR3: TGTGCCAGCAGCTTAGTCCGATCCTATAATTCACCCCTCCACTTT. Residues: CASSLVRSYNSPLHF.

This clonotype appeared a few times. This sequence joins TRBV24-1 and TRBJ2-7; 9 positions agree with TRBD1. The trim removed 6 bases at V and 3 bases at J, leaving 5 bases unmatched. The length of the CDR3 is 14 residues. CDR1 and CDR2 (germline): KGHDR, SFDVKD. The CDR3 DNA sequence: TGTGCCACCAGTCTCCCGGACAGGGGCTACGAGCAGTACTTC. It encodes CATSLPDRGYEQYF.

V usage is TRBV20-1 and J usage is TRBJ2-2; no firm D call. Germline V lookup: CDR1 DFQATT, CDR2 SNEGSKA (reference sequence). The CDR3 sequence is 13 residues long. Deletions cut 1 base from V and 6 bases from J, with 9 bases between. The CDR3 coding sequence is TGCAGTGCTAGAGGGGAAGTCCCCGGGGAGCTGTTTTTT. This sequence encodes CSARGEVPGELFF.

This rearrangement joins TRBV20-1 to TRBJ1-1; TRBD1 agrees at 8 bases. CDR1 and CDR2 (germline): DFQATT, SNEGSKA (reference sequence). V shed 3 bases and J 5 bases; nucleotides not matched to a gene: 14. This CDR3 is 16 amino acids long. The CDR3: CSARLHDRGMGTEAFF. The CDR3 nucleotides read TGCAGTGCTAGGCTACACGACAGGGGCATGGGGACTGAAGCTTTCTTT.

This clonotype has a handful of counts. The chain combines TRBV24-1 with TRBJ2-3, with a tentative D call TRBD2 (6 bases). Germline lookup yields CDR1 KGHDR and CDR2 SFDVKD. The V end lost 12 bases, the J end lost 2 bases, and 23 bases lay between the germline ends. The CDR3 has 16 amino acids. This chain's CDR3 is CAAEDNAGSDTDTQYF. CDR3 nucleotide sequence: TGTGCCGCCGAAGACAACGCGGGGTCCGACACAGATACGCAGTATTTT.

The chain has TRBV11-1 and TRBJ1-5; D perhaps matches TRBD1 (5 bases). V lost 4 bases to trimming and J lost 0 bases, with 19 bases between them. The germline V gene encodes CDR1 SGHAT and CDR2 FQDESV (reference sequence). The CDR3 extends over 18 amino acids. The chain's CDR3 is CASSWGRFRDDSNQPQHF. The CDR3 DNA reads as TGTGCCAGCAGCTGGGGCCGCTTCAGGGACGATAGCAATCAGCCCCAGCATTTT.

The V gene is TRBV10-3, the J gene TRBJ1-2; D unresolved. From germline, CDR1 is ENHRY and CDR2 SYGVKD. Trimming shortened V by 3 bases and J by 7 bases, and 12 bases separated the two germline ends. The CDR3 totals 13 residues. CDR3 sequence (DNA): TGTGCCATCAGTGACCCCGGGATAATTGGCTACACCTTC. Its protein product is CAISDPGIIGYTF.

The J gene is TRBJ1-4, the V gene TRBV4-2; D gene unclear. This CDR3 comprises 16 residues. V lost 3 bases and J lost 6, with 17 bases in between. Germline CDR1 is LGHNA and CDR2 is YNFKEQ. CDR3 residues: CASSHRPPGRDEKLFF. CDR3 DNA sequence: TGTGCCAGCAGCCACCGGCCGCCGGGGAGGGATGAAAAACTGTTTTTT.

This clonotype was counted a few times. This chain joins TRBV7-2 and TRBJ2-7, with D perhaps given as TRBD1 or TRBD2 (5 bases each). Between the trimmed V and J ends, which lost 5 bases and 0 bases, there was a span of 14 bases. The CDR3 totals 15 residues. Per germline, CDR1 SGHTA and CDR2 FQGNSA. CDR3 sequence: CASSRGALPSYEQYF. CDR3 bases: TGTGCCAGCAGCCGAGGGGCCTTACCCTCCTACGAGCAGTACTTC. The full variable domain, in which reference TRBV7-2 and TRBJ2-7 provide the parts outside the CDR3, is GAGVSQSPSNKVTEKGKDVELRCDPISGHTALYWYRQSLGQGLEFLIYFQGNSAPDKSGLPSDRFSAERTGGSVSTLTIQRTQQEDSAVYLCASSRGALPSYEQYFGPGTRLTVT.